One sample yielded the 13 T cell receptor beta chains listed below, sequenced in a study of cytomegalovirus exposure and HLA in healthy donors. The PCR made use of 60 Vbeta and 13 Jbeta primers. Assay: immunoSEQ multiplex PCR; the TCRdb copy retains only in-frame clones and omits some. Among about 190,000 clones listed, about four fifths were seen once. The specimen was PBMCs. These receptors were collected from a woman in her late teens or twenties in good health and CMV-seronegative.

The chain carries TRBV18 and TRBJ2-7; D is perhaps TRBD1 (5 bases). Germline V CDR1 and CDR2: KGHSH, LQKENI. This CDR3 region has 15 residues. V lost 2 bases to trimming and J lost 0 bases, with 11 bases between them. CDR3 sequence reads: CASSPTSGHSYEQYV. For the CDR3, the DNA is TGTGCCAGCTCACCAACGTCAGGGCACTCCTACGAGCAGTACGTC.

The rearrangement links TRBV6-6 to TRBJ2-7, with 9 bases that match TRBD1. V dropped 5 bases and J dropped 3; count of bases not matched to a gene: 5. The CDR3 is made up of 14 amino acids. In germline, CDR1 is MNHNY, CDR2 SVGAGI (reference sequence). The CDR3 DNA reads TGTGCCAGCAGTCAACAGGGGGCCGGCTACGAGCAGTACTTC. It translates to CASSQQGAGYEQYF.

V and J are TRBV19 and TRBJ1-3, with D unresolved. Germline assignment: CDR1 LNHDA and CDR2 SQIVND (reference sequence). The CDR3 covers 15 residues. V gave up 0 bases and J gave up 4 bases, with 10 bases separating them. CDR3 region: CASSIDLAPGNTIYF. DNA of the CDR3: TGTGCCAGTAGTATAGATCTAGCTCCCGGAAACACCATATATTTT. The full variable domain, its missing parts supplied by reference TRBV19 and TRBJ1-3, is DGGITQSPKYLFRKEGQNVTLSCEQNLNHDAMYWYRQDPGQGLRLIYYSQIVNDFQKGDIAEGYSVSREKKESFPLTVTSAQKNPTAFYLCASSIDLAPGNTIYFGEGSWLTVV.

The genes are TRBV19 and TRBJ1-1; possible D gene TRBD1, 6 bases. Trimming pared 3 bases from V and 0 bases from J, leaving 17 bases between. The CDR3 is 17 amino acids. CDR1 is LNHDA, CDR2 SQIVND, per germline (reference sequence). The CDR3 DNA follows: TGTGCCAGTAGTATTGTCCTCAGGGGACGGGTGAACACTGAAGCTTTCTTT. Its protein product is CASSIVLRGRVNTEAFF.

Here the CDR3 reads CASTWGDRPYNEQFF. As DNA, the CDR3 is TGTGCCAGCACTTGGGGGGACAGACCTTACAATGAGCAGTTCTTC. This rearrangement joins TRBV28 to TRBJ2-1, with D maybe TRBD1 (7 bases). CDR3 length: 15 amino acids. Between the trimmed V and J ends, which lost 7 bases and 4 bases, there was a span of 17 bases. Germline CDR1 is MDHEN and CDR2 is SYDVKM.

The chain links TRBV6-6 to TRBJ1-5; D gene unclear. This CDR3 has 16 amino acids. V gave up 2 bases and J gave up 6 bases, with 17 bases separating them. Germline CDR1 and CDR2: MNHNY and SVGAGI (reference sequence). In nucleotides, the CDR3 is TGTGCCAGCAGTTACGACCGGGGTAGTTTGGGTCAGCCCCAGCATTTT. As protein: CASSYDRGSLGQPQHF.

This chain uses TRBV27 with TRBJ2-7, with 7 bases matching TRBD2. In germline, CDR1 is MNHEY, CDR2 SMNVEV (reference sequence). CDR3 length: 14 residues. V lost 4 bases to trimming and J lost 1 base; unmatched junction nucleotides: 4. The DNA for the CDR3 is TGTGCCAGCAGTTCTAGCGGCCTATCCTACGAGCAGTACGTC. As protein: CASSSSGLSYEQYV.

The chain uses TRBV6-5 and TRBJ1-1; 8 nucleotides match TRBD1. CDR1 and CDR2 (germline): MNHEY, SVGAGI. The CDR3 runs to 15 residues. The J segment lost 7 bases and the V segment lost 0 bases, leaving 7 bases of the junction unmatched. This CDR3 reads CASSYSGPGGLEAFF. The CDR3 DNA follows: TGTGCCAGCAGTTACTCGGGGCCAGGGGGCCTTGAAGCTTTCTTT.

This clone was observed once. The chain employs TRBV7-2 and TRBJ2-3, with 10 positions matching TRBD1. V dropped 3 bases and J dropped 3; count of bases not matched to a gene: 6. Germline CDR1 SGHTA, CDR2 FQGNSA. The CDR3 is made up of 16 amino acids. DNA of the CDR3: TGTGCCAGCAGCTTTAGACAGGGGGCGCGTACAGATACGCAGTATTTT. Protein: CASSFRQGARTDTQYF.

The chain carries TRBV10-3 and TRBJ2-1, with D possibly matching TRBD1 (5 bases). Trimming removed 2 bases from V and 8 bases from J, with 16 bases in between. The germline V gene has CDR1 ENHRY and CDR2 SYGVKD. The CDR3 is 15 residues long. CDR3 nucleotide sequence: TGTGCCATCAGTGAGGGGGCAGGGATGGTCGATGAGCAGTTCTTC. Translated, it gives CAISEGAGMVDEQFF.

This chain joins TRBV29-1 and TRBJ2-2; 7 nucleotides align to TRBD1. CDR1 is SQVTM, CDR2 ANQGSEA, per germline. V lost 6 bases, J lost 3 bases, and 10 bases stayed unmatched. There are 15 residues in the CDR3. CDR3 sequence reads: CSVRRTGVDTGELFF. The CDR3 nucleotides read TGCAGCGTCCGCCGAACAGGGGTCGACACCGGGGAGCTGTTTTTT.

This chain uses TRBV2 with TRBJ2-1, with D possibly being TRBD2 (5 bases). The germline gives CDR1 SNHLY, CDR2 FYNNEI. The CDR3 consists of 12 residues. V was shortened by 1 base and J by 8 bases, with 6 bases between the two germline ends. The CDR3 loop is CASSEVGDEQFF. Here the CDR3 DNA reads TGTGCCAGCAGTGAAGTGGGAGATGAGCAGTTCTTC.

The chain joins TRBV10-3 to TRBJ1-1, with TRBD1 as a possible D gene (5 bases). Deletions cut 4 bases from V and 7 bases from J, with 10 bases between. This CDR3 is 12 amino acids long. Per germline, CDR1 ENHRY and CDR2 SYGVKD. In nucleotides, the CDR3 is TGTGCCATCAGTGGGAGGAGGGGTGAAGCTTTCTTT. Its protein product is CAISGRRGEAFF.